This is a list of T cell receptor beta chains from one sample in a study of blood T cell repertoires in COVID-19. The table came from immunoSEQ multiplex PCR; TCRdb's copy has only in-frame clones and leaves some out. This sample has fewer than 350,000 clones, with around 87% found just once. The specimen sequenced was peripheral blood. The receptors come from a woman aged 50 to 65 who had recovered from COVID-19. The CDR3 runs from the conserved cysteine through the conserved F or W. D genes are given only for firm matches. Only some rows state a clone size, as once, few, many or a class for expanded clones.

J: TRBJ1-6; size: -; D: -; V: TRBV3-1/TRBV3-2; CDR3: CASSPDPGPLHF; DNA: TGTGCCAGCAGCCCAGACCCGGGGCCCCTCCACTTT
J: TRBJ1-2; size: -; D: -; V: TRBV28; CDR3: CASSPVYGYTF; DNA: TGTGCCAGCAGTCCCGTCTATGGCTACACCTTC
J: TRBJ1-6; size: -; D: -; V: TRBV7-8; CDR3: CASSLGELGSPLHF; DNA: TGTGCCAGCAGCTTAGGGGAGCTGGGTTCACCCCTCCACTTT
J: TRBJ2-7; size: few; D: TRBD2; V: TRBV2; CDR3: CASSDRRGTEQYF; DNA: TGTGCCAGCAGTGATAGGCGGGGGACCGAGCAGTACTTC
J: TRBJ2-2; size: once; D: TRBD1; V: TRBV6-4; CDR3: CASRAGGNTGELFF; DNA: TGTGCCAGCAGAGCAGGGGGAAACACCGGGGAGCTGTTTTTT
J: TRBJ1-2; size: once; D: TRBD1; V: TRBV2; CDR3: CASSEEARTGALDF; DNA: TGTGCCAGCAGTGAAGAGGCGAGGACAGGGGCGTTAGACTTC
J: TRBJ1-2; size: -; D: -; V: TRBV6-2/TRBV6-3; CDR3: CASSYQTNRDGYTF; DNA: TGTGCCAGCAGTTATCAAACGAACAGGGACGGCTACACCTTC
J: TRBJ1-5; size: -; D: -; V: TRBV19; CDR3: CASSLSEGQPQHF; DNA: TGTGCCAGTAGTCTGTCCGAGGGACAGCCCCAGCATTTT
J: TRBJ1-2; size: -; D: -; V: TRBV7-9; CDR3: CASSLEERFYTF; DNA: TGTGCCAGCAGCTTAGAGGAGAGGTTCTACACCTTC
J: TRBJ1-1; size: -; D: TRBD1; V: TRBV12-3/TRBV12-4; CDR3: CASSTGGVTEAFF; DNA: TGTGCCAGCAGTACAGGGGGTGTCACTGAAGCTTTCTTT
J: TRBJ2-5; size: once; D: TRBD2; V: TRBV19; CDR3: CASSPRTSGGEETQYF; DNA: TGTGCCAGTAGTCCCCGGACTAGCGGGGGGGAAGAGACCCAGTACTTC
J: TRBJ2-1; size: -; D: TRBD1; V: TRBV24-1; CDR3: CATSDPGQGKNEQFF; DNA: TGTGCCACCAGTGATCCCGGACAGGGGAAAAATGAGCAGTTCTTC
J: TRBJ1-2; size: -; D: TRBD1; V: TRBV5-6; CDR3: CASSLRTGTSYGYTF; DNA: TGTGCCAGCAGCCTCAGGACAGGGACGAGCTATGGCTACACCTTC
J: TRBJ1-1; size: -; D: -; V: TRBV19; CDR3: CASSARAGEMNTEAFF; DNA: TGTGCCAGTAGTGCCCGAGCAGGGGAGATGAACACTGAAGCTTTCTTT
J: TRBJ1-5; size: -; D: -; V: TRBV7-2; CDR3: CASSSRDQPQHF; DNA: TGTGCCAGCAGCTCCAGGGATCAGCCCCAGCATTTT
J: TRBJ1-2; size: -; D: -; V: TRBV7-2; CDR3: CASSSEGLIYGYTF; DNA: TGTGCCAGCAGTTCCGAGGGCCTGATCTATGGCTACACCTTC
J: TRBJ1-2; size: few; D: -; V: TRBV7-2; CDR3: CASSLPRGSYGYTF; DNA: TGTGCCAGCAGCTTACCGCGGGGGAGCTATGGCTACACCTTC
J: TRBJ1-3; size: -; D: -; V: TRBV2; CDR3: CASSERAGRVYF; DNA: TGTGCCAGCAGTGAGAGGGCAGGCCGTGTATATTTT
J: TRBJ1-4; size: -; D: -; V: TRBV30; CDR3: CAGVTTNEKLFF; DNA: TGTGCCGGGGTCACAACTAATGAAAAACTGTTTTTT
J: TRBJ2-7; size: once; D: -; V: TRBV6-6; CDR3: CASSYSRAHTSYEQYF; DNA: TGTGCCAGCAGTTACTCGAGGGCGCATACCTCCTACGAGCAGTACTTC
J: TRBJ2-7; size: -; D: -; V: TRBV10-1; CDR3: CASSESLLSGEQYF; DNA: TGCGCCAGCAGTGAGTCGCTCCTTTCGGGCGAGCAGTACTTC
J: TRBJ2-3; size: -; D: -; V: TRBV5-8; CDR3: CASSLGGASDTQYF; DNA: TGTGCCAGCAGCCTAGGCGGGGCCTCAGATACGCAGTATTTT
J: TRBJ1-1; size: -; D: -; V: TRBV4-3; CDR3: CASSQDSGDTEAFF; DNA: TGCGCCAGCAGCCAAGATTCGGGAGACACTGAAGCTTTCTTT
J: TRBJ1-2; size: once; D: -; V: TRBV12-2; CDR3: CASRLALEYYGYTF; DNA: TGTGCAAGTCGCTTAGCGCTAGAGTACTATGGCTACACCTTC
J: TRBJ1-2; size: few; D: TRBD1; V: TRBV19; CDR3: CASSIVGTGDLFYGYTF; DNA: TGTGCCAGTAGTATAGTTGGGACAGGAGACCTCTTCTATGGCTACACCTTC
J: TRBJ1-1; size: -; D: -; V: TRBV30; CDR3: CAWSFVLSTEAFF; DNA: TGTGCCTGGAGCTTTGTGTTGAGCACTGAAGCTTTCTTT
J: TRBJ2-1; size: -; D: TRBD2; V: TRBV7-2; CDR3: CASSLVGGYNEQFF; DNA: TGTGCCAGCAGCTTAGTGGGAGGGTACAATGAGCAGTTCTTC
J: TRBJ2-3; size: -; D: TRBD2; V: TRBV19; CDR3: CASSITGTSGGAGTQYF; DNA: TGTGCCAGTAGTATAACCGGGACTAGCGGGGGGGCCGGTACGCAGTATTTT
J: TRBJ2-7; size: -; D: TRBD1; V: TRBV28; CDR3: CASSKGQGAPYEQYF; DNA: TGTGCCAGCAGTAAAGGACAGGGAGCACCCTACGAGCAGTACTTC
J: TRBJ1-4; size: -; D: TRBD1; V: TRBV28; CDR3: CASSFSRGRRDEKLFF; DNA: TGTGCCAGCAGTTTCAGCAGGGGGCGGAGAGATGAAAAACTGTTTTTT
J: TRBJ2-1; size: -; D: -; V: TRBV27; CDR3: CASSLVDSRPLDDEQFF; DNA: TGTGCCAGCAGTTTGGTGGACAGTCGACCCCTCGACGATGAGCAGTTCTTC
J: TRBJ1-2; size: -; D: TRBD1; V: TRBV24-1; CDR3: CATSDSLGQGADGYTF; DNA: TGTGCCACCAGTGACTCGCTTGGACAGGGGGCCGATGGCTACACCTTC
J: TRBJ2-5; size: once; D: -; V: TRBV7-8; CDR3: CASSREITSETQYF; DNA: TGTGCCAGCAGCCGAGAGATAACTTCTGAGACCCAGTACTTC
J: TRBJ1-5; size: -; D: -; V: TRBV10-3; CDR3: CAISDQGNQPQHF; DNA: TGTGCCATCAGTGACCAGGGCAATCAGCCCCAGCATTTT
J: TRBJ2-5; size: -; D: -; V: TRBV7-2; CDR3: CASSLATALPLSLETQYF; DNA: TGTGCCAGCAGCTTAGCCACAGCCCTACCCCTGTCGTTAGAGACCCAGTACTTC
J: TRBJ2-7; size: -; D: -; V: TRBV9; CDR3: CASSPGDQGFHEQYF; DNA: TGTGCCAGCAGCCCCGGGGACCAGGGGTTCCACGAGCAGTACTTC
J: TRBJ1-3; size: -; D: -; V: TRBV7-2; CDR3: CASSLFLDVGPGNTIYF; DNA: TGTGCCAGCAGCTTATTTTTGGATGTGGGGCCAGGAAACACCATATATTTT